Listed below are T cell receptor beta chains from one sample, sequenced in a study of blood T cells in healthy people across ages. TCRdb processed the 5' RACE reads anew with MiXCR; each CDR3 protein has one entry. This repertoire shows hundreds of thousands of distinct CDR3 sequences, roughly 45% found once; its top ten account for 20% to 25%. What was sequenced was blood. The receptors here all came from an older woman in good health. Both conserved end residues are part of each CDR3. Fields, in order: clone size, D gene, V gene, J gene, CDR3 length, CDR3 DNA, CDR3 protein. A D gene is named only where the DNA matches it firmly. Clone size is given for some rows only: seen once, a few or many times, or a class if the clone is expanded.

clone_size: few; d_call: -; v_call: TRBV6-2/TRBV6-3; j_call: TRBJ2-2; cdr3_length: 13; cdr3_nt: TGTGCCAGCATCAAATCCGGGGCAGGGGAGCTGTTTTTT; cdr3_aa: CASIKSGAGELFF
clone_size: -; d_call: TRBD2; v_call: TRBV7-9; j_call: TRBJ2-1; cdr3_length: 15; cdr3_nt: TGTGCCAGCAACCGGAGCGGGGGGGCCTACAATGAGCAGTTCTTC; cdr3_aa: CASNRSGGAYNEQFF
clone_size: -; d_call: -; v_call: TRBV10-1; j_call: TRBJ2-7; cdr3_length: 14; cdr3_nt: TGCGCCAGCAGGGCCGGGGGCTCTTACTACGAGCAGTACTTC; cdr3_aa: CASRAGGSYYEQYF
clone_size: -; d_call: -; v_call: TRBV11-2; j_call: TRBJ1-4; cdr3_length: 13; cdr3_nt: TGTGCCAGCAGCTTAGGTTTCCATGAAAAACTGTTTTTT; cdr3_aa: CASSLGFHEKLFF
clone_size: many; d_call: TRBD1; v_call: TRBV6-2/TRBV6-3; j_call: TRBJ2-7; cdr3_length: 13; cdr3_nt: TGTGCCAGCAGCCGACCGGACAGGCTCGAGCAGTACTTC; cdr3_aa: CASSRPDRLEQYF
clone_size: many; d_call: TRBD2; v_call: TRBV3-1; j_call: TRBJ2-3; cdr3_length: 18; cdr3_nt: TGTGCCAGCAGCCAAGATGGGTGGGTGACTAGCTTCACAGATACGCAGTATTTT; cdr3_aa: CASSQDGWVTSFTDTQYF
clone_size: -; d_call: TRBD1; v_call: TRBV12-3/TRBV12-4; j_call: TRBJ2-5; cdr3_length: 14; cdr3_nt: TGTGCCAGCAGTTTTGCCAGGGGGCAAGAGACCCAGTACTTC; cdr3_aa: CASSFARGQETQYF
clone_size: -; d_call: TRBD1; v_call: TRBV28; j_call: TRBJ2-3; cdr3_length: 16; cdr3_nt: TGTGCCAGCAGAAGACAGGGATCATCGCGGACAGATACGCAGTATTTT; cdr3_aa: CASRRQGSSRTDTQYF
clone_size: -; d_call: -; v_call: TRBV10-2; j_call: TRBJ2-1; cdr3_length: 13; cdr3_nt: TGCGCCAGCAGTGACCGTCGGAGCAATGAGCAGTTCTTC; cdr3_aa: CASSDRRSNEQFF
clone_size: few; d_call: -; v_call: TRBV6-2/TRBV6-3; j_call: TRBJ2-1; cdr3_length: 15; cdr3_nt: TGTGCCAGCAGTTTATCGGGATATAACTACAATGAGCAGTTCTTC; cdr3_aa: CASSLSGYNYNEQFF
clone_size: -; d_call: TRBD2; v_call: TRBV27; j_call: TRBJ2-7; cdr3_length: 16; cdr3_nt: TGTGCCAGCAGTCCCCGACTAGCGGGAGGGCCTGACGAGCAGTACTTC; cdr3_aa: CASSPRLAGGPDEQYF
clone_size: -; d_call: TRBD2; v_call: TRBV5-1; j_call: TRBJ2-1; cdr3_length: 17; cdr3_nt: TGCGCCAGCAGCTTGATCGGGACTATGAGCTCCTACAATGAGCAGTTCTTC; cdr3_aa: CASSLIGTMSSYNEQFF
clone_size: -; d_call: TRBD2; v_call: TRBV20-1; j_call: TRBJ2-1; cdr3_length: 13; cdr3_nt: TGCAGTGCTATGCGGGGGATCTACAATGAGCAGTTCTTC; cdr3_aa: CSAMRGIYNEQFF
clone_size: -; d_call: -; v_call: TRBV24-1; j_call: TRBJ2-1; cdr3_length: 16; cdr3_nt: TGTGCCACCAGTGACTGGACAAAGGGGAGAGTCGATGAGCAGTTCTTC; cdr3_aa: CATSDWTKGRVDEQFF
clone_size: -; d_call: -; v_call: TRBV29-1; j_call: TRBJ1-1; cdr3_length: 14; cdr3_nt: TGCAGCGTTTTAGTCGCGGCGTCGGACACTGAAGCTTTCTTT; cdr3_aa: CSVLVAASDTEAFF
clone_size: -; d_call: -; v_call: TRBV12-3/TRBV12-4; j_call: TRBJ2-5; cdr3_length: 14; cdr3_nt: TGTGCCAGCAGCCCCAACGGACAGCAGGAGACCCAGTACTTC; cdr3_aa: CASSPNGQQETQYF
clone_size: -; d_call: TRBD2; v_call: TRBV4-1; j_call: TRBJ2-2; cdr3_length: 18; cdr3_nt: TGCGCCAGCAGCCGCTTACTAGCGGGGGGGCTTCACACCGGGGAGCTGTTTTTT; cdr3_aa: CASSRLLAGGLHTGELFF
clone_size: -; d_call: -; v_call: TRBV29-1; j_call: TRBJ2-7; cdr3_length: 13; cdr3_nt: TGCAGTCCACGGGACCGAATAGCCTACGAGCAGTACTTC; cdr3_aa: CSPRDRIAYEQYF
clone_size: -; d_call: -; v_call: TRBV25-1; j_call: TRBJ1-5; cdr3_length: 12; cdr3_nt: TGTGCCAGCAGTGACCTGAAGCAGCCCCAGCATTTT; cdr3_aa: CASSDLKQPQHF
clone_size: few; d_call: -; v_call: TRBV7-2; j_call: TRBJ1-5; cdr3_length: 13; cdr3_nt: TGTGCCAGCACCTCCGATAGCAATCAGCCCCAGCATTTT; cdr3_aa: CASTSDSNQPQHF
clone_size: few; d_call: -; v_call: TRBV29-1; j_call: TRBJ2-7; cdr3_length: 12; cdr3_nt: TGCAGCGGGATGACACCTACCTACGAGCAGTACTTC; cdr3_aa: CSGMTPTYEQYF
clone_size: -; d_call: -; v_call: TRBV5-1; j_call: TRBJ2-1; cdr3_length: 15; cdr3_nt: TGCGCCAGCAGCTTGGACCAGACCCGAGGGAATGAGCAGTTCTTC; cdr3_aa: CASSLDQTRGNEQFF
clone_size: -; d_call: -; v_call: TRBV7-2; j_call: TRBJ2-1; cdr3_length: 15; cdr3_nt: TGTGCCAGCAGCTCAGTGGACCGAGATAACAATGAGCAGTTCTTC; cdr3_aa: CASSSVDRDNNEQFF
clone_size: few; d_call: TRBD2; v_call: TRBV12-3/TRBV12-4; j_call: TRBJ2-1; cdr3_length: 15; cdr3_nt: TGTGCCAACTCCGTCCCGACTAGCGGGTTGAATGAGCAGTTCTTC; cdr3_aa: CANSVPTSGLNEQFF
clone_size: -; d_call: -; v_call: TRBV6-5; j_call: TRBJ2-3; cdr3_length: 12; cdr3_nt: TGTGCCAGCAAATCCCCGTCAGATACGCAGTATTTT; cdr3_aa: CASKSPSDTQYF
clone_size: few; d_call: -; v_call: TRBV7-2; j_call: TRBJ1-2; cdr3_length: 16; cdr3_nt: TGTGCCAGCAGCTTAGCGAGGCAGGGAGCAGGCTATGGCTACACCTTC; cdr3_aa: CASSLARQGAGYGYTF
clone_size: -; d_call: -; v_call: TRBV7-6; j_call: TRBJ1-1; cdr3_length: 17; cdr3_nt: TGTGCCAGCAGCTCCCGGTCGGGGGGTTATACGAACACTGAAGCTTTCTTT; cdr3_aa: CASSSRSGGYTNTEAFF
clone_size: -; d_call: TRBD2; v_call: TRBV10-3; j_call: TRBJ2-7; cdr3_length: 13; cdr3_nt: TGTGCCATCAAGGGACTAGCGGGAGACGAGCAGTACTTC; cdr3_aa: CAIKGLAGDEQYF
clone_size: few; d_call: TRBD1; v_call: TRBV20-1; j_call: TRBJ2-7; cdr3_length: 12; cdr3_nt: TGCAGTGCACTCCGGACAGGGATCGAGCAGTACTTC; cdr3_aa: CSALRTGIEQYF
clone_size: -; d_call: -; v_call: TRBV20-1; j_call: TRBJ2-1; cdr3_length: 13; cdr3_nt: TGCAGTGCCATGGGCGGGGAAGAAGAGACCCAGTTCTTC; cdr3_aa: CSAMGGEEETQFF
clone_size: -; d_call: -; v_call: TRBV5-1; j_call: TRBJ1-2; cdr3_length: 14; cdr3_nt: TGCGCCAGCAGGACCGAGACAGCGGCTTATGGCTACACCTTC; cdr3_aa: CASRTETAAYGYTF
clone_size: few; d_call: -; v_call: TRBV5-1; j_call: TRBJ2-5; cdr3_length: 15; cdr3_nt: TGCGCCAGCAGCTTGGTTCAGTTTGGCCAAGAGACCCAGTACTTC; cdr3_aa: CASSLVQFGQETQYF
clone_size: few; d_call: TRBD1; v_call: TRBV7-8; j_call: TRBJ2-7; cdr3_length: 18; cdr3_nt: TGTGCCAGCAGTCAAGGTGACAGGGGTAATTCCTTTATATGGGAGCAGTACTTC; cdr3_aa: CASSQGDRGNSFIWEQYF
clone_size: many; d_call: TRBD2; v_call: TRBV20-1; j_call: TRBJ2-5; cdr3_length: 12; cdr3_nt: TGCAGTGCTAGACTAGCGGGAGAGACCCAGTACTTC; cdr3_aa: CSARLAGETQYF
clone_size: -; d_call: -; v_call: TRBV6-1; j_call: TRBJ1-1; cdr3_length: 13; cdr3_nt: TGTGCCAGCAGTCCCCCGGGACACACTGAAGCTTTCTTT; cdr3_aa: CASSPPGHTEAFF
clone_size: once; d_call: TRBD1; v_call: TRBV7-9; j_call: TRBJ1-2; cdr3_length: 14; cdr3_nt: TGTGCCAGCAGCTCGCCGACAGGGGACTATGGCTACACCTTC; cdr3_aa: CASSSPTGDYGYTF
clone_size: few; d_call: -; v_call: TRBV7-3; j_call: TRBJ2-5; cdr3_length: 14; cdr3_nt: TGTGCCAGCAGCCCGGTTGGGGTCGACGAGACCCAGTACTTC; cdr3_aa: CASSPVGVDETQYF
clone_size: few; d_call: -; v_call: TRBV3-1; j_call: TRBJ2-7; cdr3_length: 14; cdr3_nt: TGTGCCAGCAGCCAAGCTAGCAGCGGATACGAGCAGTACTTC; cdr3_aa: CASSQASSGYEQYF
clone_size: few; d_call: -; v_call: TRBV6-4; j_call: TRBJ1-1; cdr3_length: 14; cdr3_nt: TGTGCCAGCAGTGAGACGGACGAAAACACTGAAGCTTTCTTT; cdr3_aa: CASSETDENTEAFF
clone_size: once; d_call: TRBD1; v_call: TRBV7-2; j_call: TRBJ1-2; cdr3_length: 15; cdr3_nt: TGTGCCAGCAGCCGAGGGGACAGACTTAACTATGGCTACACCTTC; cdr3_aa: CASSRGDRLNYGYTF
clone_size: -; d_call: TRBD1; v_call: TRBV6-2/TRBV6-3; j_call: TRBJ2-7; cdr3_length: 13; cdr3_nt: TGTGCCAGCGGGGACAGGGGGCTGTACGAGCAGTACTTC; cdr3_aa: CASGDRGLYEQYF
clone_size: -; d_call: TRBD1; v_call: TRBV5-5; j_call: TRBJ1-2; cdr3_length: 15; cdr3_nt: TGTGCCAGCAGCTTAGCACAGGGGGTACTTGGCGGCTACACCTTC; cdr3_aa: CASSLAQGVLGGYTF
clone_size: few; d_call: -; v_call: TRBV28; j_call: TRBJ2-7; cdr3_length: 12; cdr3_nt: TGTGCCAGCAGTCAGTCCTACTACGAGCAGTACTTC; cdr3_aa: CASSQSYYEQYF
clone_size: few; d_call: -; v_call: TRBV6-5; j_call: TRBJ2-1; cdr3_length: 17; cdr3_nt: TGTGCCAGCAGTTACGAGACGGGAGCTCTCTCCTACAATGAGCAGTTCTTC; cdr3_aa: CASSYETGALSYNEQFF